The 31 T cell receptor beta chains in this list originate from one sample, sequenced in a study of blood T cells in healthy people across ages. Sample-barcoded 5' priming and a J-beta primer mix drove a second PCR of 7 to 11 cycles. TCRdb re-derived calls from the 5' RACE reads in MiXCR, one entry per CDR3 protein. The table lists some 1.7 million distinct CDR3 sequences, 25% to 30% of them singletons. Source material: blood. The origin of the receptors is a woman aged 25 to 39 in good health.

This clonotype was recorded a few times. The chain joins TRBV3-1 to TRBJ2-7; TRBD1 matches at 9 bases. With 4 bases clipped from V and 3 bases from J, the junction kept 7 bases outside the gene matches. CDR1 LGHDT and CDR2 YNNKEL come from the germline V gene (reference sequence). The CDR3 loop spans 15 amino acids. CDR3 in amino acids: CASSPRDRADYEQYF. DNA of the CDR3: TGTGCCAGCAGCCCGCGGGACAGGGCGGACTACGAGCAGTACTTC.

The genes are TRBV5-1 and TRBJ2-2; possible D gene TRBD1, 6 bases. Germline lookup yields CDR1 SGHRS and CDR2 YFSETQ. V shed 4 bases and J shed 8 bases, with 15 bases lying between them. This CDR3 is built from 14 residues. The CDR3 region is CASSENRAVGELFF. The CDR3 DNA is TGCGCCAGCAGCGAAAACAGGGCAGTTGGGGAGCTGTTTTTT.

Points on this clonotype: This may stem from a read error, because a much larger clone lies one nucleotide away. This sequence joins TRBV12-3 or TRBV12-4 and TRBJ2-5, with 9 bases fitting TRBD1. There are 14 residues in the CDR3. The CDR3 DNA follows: TGTGCCGGCAGTCCCGGGACAGGGAAAGAGACCCAGTACTTC. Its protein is CAGSPGTGKETQYF.

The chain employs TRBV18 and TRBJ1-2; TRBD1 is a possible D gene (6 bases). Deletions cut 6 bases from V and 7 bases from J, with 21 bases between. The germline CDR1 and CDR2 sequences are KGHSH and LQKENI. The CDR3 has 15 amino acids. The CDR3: CASSLRGGDPIGYTF. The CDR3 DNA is TGTGCCAGCTCTCTCAGGGGAGGAGATCCTATTGGCTACACCTTC.

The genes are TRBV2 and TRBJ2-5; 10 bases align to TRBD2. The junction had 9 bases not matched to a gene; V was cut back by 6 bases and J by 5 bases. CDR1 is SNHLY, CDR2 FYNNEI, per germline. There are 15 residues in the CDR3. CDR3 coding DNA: TGTGCCAGCAGCGCTCCTAGCGGGGGCTCTGAGACCCAGTACTTC. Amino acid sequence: CASSAPSGGSETQYF.

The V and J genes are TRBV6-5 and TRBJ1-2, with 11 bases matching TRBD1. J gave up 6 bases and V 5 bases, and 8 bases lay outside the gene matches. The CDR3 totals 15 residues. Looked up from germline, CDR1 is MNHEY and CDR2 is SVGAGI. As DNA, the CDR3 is TGTGCCAGCAGTACGGGGACAGGGGGATGGCATGGCTACACCTTC. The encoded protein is CASSTGTGGWHGYTF.

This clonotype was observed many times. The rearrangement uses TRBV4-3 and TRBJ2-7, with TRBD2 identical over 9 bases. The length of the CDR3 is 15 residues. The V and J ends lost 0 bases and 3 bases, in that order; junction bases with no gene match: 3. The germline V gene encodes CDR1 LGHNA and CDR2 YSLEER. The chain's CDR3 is CASSQDAGGIYEQYF. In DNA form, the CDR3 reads TGCGCCAGCAGCCAAGATGCGGGGGGGATCTACGAGCAGTACTTC.

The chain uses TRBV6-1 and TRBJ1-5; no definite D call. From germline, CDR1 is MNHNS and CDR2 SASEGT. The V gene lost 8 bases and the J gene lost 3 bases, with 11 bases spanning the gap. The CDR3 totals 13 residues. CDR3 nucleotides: TGTGCCAGCTTAGATGGATACAATCAGCCCCAGCATTTT. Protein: CASLDGYNQPQHF.

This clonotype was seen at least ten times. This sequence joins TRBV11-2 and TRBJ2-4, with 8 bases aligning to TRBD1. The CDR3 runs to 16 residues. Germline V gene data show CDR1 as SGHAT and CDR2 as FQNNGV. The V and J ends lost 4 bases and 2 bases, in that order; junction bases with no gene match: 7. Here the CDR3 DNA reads TGTGCCAGCAGCTACACCGGGACAGGTTCCAAAAACATTCAGTACTTC. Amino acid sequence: CASSYTGTGSKNIQYF.

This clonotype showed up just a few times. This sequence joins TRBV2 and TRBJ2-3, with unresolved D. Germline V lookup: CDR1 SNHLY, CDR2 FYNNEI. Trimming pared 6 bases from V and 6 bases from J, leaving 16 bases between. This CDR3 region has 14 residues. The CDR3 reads CASSPEQHMDTQYF. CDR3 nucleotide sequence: TGTGCCAGCAGCCCCGAACAGCACATGGATACGCAGTATTTT.

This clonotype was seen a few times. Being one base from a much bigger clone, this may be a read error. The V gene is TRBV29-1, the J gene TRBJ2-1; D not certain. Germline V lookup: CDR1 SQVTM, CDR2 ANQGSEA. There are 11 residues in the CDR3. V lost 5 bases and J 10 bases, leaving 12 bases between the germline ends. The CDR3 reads CSVQESYEQFF. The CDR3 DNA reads TGCAGCGTTCAGGAATCCTACGAGCAGTTCTTC.

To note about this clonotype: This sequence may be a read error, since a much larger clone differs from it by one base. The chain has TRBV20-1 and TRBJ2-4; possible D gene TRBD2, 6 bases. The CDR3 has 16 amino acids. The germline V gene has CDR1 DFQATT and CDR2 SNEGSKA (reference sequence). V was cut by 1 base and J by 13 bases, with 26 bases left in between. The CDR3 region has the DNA TGCAGTGCTAGAGGCGTCGGTAGCGGCTCCTACAATGAGCAGTACTTC. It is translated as CSARGVGSGSYNEQYF.

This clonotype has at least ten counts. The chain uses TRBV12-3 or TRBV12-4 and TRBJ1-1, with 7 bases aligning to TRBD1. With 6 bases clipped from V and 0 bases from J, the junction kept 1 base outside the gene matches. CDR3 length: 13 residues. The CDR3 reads CASRDRVNTEAFF. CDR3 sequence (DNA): TGTGCCAGCAGAGACAGGGTGAACACTGAAGCTTTCTTT.

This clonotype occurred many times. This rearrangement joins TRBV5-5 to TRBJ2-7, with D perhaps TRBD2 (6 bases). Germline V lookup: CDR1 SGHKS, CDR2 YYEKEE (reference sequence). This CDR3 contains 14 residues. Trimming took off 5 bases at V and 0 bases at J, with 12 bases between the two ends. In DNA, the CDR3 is TGTGCCAGCAGAGTAGGGCGGGACTCCTACGAGCAGTACTTC. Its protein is CASRVGRDSYEQYF.

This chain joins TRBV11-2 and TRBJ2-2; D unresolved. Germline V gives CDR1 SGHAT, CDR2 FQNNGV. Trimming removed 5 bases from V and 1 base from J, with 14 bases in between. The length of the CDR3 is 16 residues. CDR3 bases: TGTGCCAGCAGCGTGGACGGACGGATGAACACCGGGGAGCTGTTTTTT. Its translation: CASSVDGRMNTGELFF.

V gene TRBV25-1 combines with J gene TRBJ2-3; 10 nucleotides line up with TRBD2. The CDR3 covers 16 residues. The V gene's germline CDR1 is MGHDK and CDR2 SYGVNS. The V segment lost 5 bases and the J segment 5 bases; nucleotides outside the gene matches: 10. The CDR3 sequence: CASSSRTSGRRDTQYF. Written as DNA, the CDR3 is TGTGCCAGCAGTTCCCGGACTAGCGGAAGGAGAGATACGCAGTATTTT.

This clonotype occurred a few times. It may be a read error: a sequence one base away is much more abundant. As DNA, the CDR3 is TGCGCCAGCAGCCAAGATCCACAGTACAATGAGCAGTACTTC. It yields the protein CASSQDPQYNEQYF. The V call is TRBV4-1, the J call TRBJ2-5; D is unresolved. The CDR3 extends over 14 amino acids. Deletions cut 0 bases from V and 11 bases from J, with 16 bases between. Germline loops: CDR1 MGHRA, CDR2 YSYEKL.

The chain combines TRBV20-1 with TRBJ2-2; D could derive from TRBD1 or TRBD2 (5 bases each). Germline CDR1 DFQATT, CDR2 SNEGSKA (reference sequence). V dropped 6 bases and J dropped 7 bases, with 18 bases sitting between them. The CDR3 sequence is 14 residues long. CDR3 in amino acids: CSALRGGYGGELFF. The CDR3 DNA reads TGCAGTGCGCTCCGGGGCGGTTATGGCGGGGAGCTGTTTTTT.

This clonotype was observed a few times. CDR3: CASSQEDRIDTQYF. The CDR3 coding sequence is TGTGCCAGCAGCCAAGAGGATCGGATAGATACGCAGTATTTT. This chain uses TRBV4-2 with TRBJ2-3; no definite D call. In germline, CDR1 is LGHNA, CDR2 YNFKEQ. There are 14 residues in the CDR3. V lost 0 bases and J lost 5, with 9 bases in between.

The CDR3 reads CASSPQRGSEETQHF. CDR3 DNA: TGTGCCAGCAGCCCCCAGCGGGGATCTGAGGAGACCCAGCATTTT. The V call is TRBV2, the J call TRBJ1-5; D uncertain. The V end was cut by 6 bases, the J end by 11 bases, with 23 bases between. The germline gives CDR1 SNHLY, CDR2 FYNNEI. The CDR3 spans 15 residues.

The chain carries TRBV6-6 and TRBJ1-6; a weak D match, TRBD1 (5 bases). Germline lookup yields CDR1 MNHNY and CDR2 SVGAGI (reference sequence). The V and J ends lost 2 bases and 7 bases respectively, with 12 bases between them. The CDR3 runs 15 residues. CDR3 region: CASSYPPRGNSPLHF. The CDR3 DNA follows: TGTGCCAGCAGTTACCCCCCCCGGGGGAATTCACCCCTCCACTTT.

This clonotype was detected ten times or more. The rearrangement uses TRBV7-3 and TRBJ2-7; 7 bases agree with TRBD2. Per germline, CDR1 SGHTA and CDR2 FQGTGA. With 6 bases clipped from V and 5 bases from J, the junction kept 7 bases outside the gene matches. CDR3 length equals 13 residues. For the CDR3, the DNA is TGTGCCAGCAGTTACTCGGGGGGAGACGAGCAGTACTTC. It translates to CASSYSGGDEQYF.

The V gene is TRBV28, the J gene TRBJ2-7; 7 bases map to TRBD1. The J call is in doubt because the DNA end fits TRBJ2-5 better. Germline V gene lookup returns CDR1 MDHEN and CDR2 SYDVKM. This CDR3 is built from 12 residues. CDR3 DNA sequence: TGTGCCAGCAGGACAGGGCAGGGGACCCAGTACTTC. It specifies CASRTGQGTQYF.

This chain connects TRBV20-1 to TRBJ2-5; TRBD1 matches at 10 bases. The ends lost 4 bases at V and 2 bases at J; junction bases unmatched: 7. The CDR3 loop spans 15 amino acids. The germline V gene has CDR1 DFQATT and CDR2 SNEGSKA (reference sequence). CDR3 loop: CSANPGTGVQETQYF. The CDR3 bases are TGCAGTGCTAACCCCGGGACAGGGGTACAAGAGACCCAGTACTTC.

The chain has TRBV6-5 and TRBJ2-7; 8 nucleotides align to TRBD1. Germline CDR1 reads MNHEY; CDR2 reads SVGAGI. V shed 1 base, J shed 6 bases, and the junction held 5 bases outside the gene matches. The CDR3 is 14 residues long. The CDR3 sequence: CASSYYRGDIEQYF. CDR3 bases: TGTGCCAGCAGTTACTACAGGGGGGACATCGAGCAGTACTTC.

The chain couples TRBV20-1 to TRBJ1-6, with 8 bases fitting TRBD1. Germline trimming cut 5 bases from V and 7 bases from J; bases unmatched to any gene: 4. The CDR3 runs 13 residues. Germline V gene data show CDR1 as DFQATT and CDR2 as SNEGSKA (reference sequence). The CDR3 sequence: CSAVRDRNSPLHF. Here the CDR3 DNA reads TGCAGTGCTGTCCGGGACAGGAATTCACCCCTCCACTTT.

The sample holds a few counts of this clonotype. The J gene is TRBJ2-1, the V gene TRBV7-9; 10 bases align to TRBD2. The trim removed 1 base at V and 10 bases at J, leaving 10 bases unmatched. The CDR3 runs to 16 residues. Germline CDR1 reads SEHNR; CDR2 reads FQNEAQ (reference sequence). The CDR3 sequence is CASSLVASGGTVEQFF. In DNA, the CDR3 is TGTGCCAGCAGCTTAGTGGCTAGCGGGGGCACCGTGGAGCAGTTCTTC.

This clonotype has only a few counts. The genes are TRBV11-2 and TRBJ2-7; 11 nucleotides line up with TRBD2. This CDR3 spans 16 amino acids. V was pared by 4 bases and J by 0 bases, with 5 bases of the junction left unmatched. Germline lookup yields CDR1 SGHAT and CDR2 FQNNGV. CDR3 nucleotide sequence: TGTGCCAGCAGCTCCGGGACTAGCGGAATCTCCTACGAGCAGTACTTC. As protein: CASSSGTSGISYEQYF.

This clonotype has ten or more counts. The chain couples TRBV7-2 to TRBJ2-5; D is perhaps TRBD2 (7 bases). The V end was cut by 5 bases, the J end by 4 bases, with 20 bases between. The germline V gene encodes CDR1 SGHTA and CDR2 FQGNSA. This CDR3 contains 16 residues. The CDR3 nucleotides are TGTGCCAGCAGCGGGGCCGGGGGGCGGATACTAGAGACCCAGTACTTC. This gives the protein CASSGAGGRILETQYF.

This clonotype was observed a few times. CDR3 loop: CASSPNDAYGPFF. The DNA of the CDR3 is TGTGCCAGCAGCCCAAATGACGCATACGGGCCGTTCTTC. The V gene is TRBV12-3 or TRBV12-4, the J gene TRBJ2-1; no clear D gene. The CDR3 consists of 13 residues. With 6 bases removed from V and 15 bases from J, the gap between germline ends came to 21 bases.

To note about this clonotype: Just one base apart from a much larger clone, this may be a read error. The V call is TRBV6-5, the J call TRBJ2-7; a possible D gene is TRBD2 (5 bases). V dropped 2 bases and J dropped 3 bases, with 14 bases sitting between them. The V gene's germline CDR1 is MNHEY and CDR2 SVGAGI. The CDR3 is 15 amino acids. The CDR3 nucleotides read TGTGCCAGCAGTTACCCACGACCGGGGAGCTACGAGCAGTACTTC. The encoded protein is CASSYPRPGSYEQYF.